This T cell receptor beta chain was found in a study of T cells in tuberculosis. The V gene end was trimmed by 6 bases and the J gene end by 1 base; junction bases not matched to a gene: 10. The CDR3 contains 16 residues. The germline gives CDR1 SNHLY, CDR2 FYNNEI. The time point is: new active TB diagnosis, blood taken before or within 7 days of starting treatment. This table comes from immunoSEQ multiplex PCR, and its TCRdb copy is limited to in-frame clones, with some not included. The sample lists 30,000 to 35,000 clones, roughly nine tenths seen once, with approximately 5.1% in the top ten. Sequencing was performed on PBMCs, taken at tuberculosis diagnosis. The chain links TRBV2 to TRBJ1-1; 8 bases agree with TRBD1. The origin of this receptor is an adult with tuberculosis. The CDR3 nucleotides read TGTGCCAGCAGCGACCCCAGGGGGCGCGAGAACACTGAAGCTTTCTTT. The encoded protein is CASSDPRGRENTEAFF.